The clone carrying this T cell receptor (beta chain) was picked up a small number of times. The ends lost 2 bases at V and 7 bases at J; junction bases unmatched: 5. The germline V gene encodes CDR1 SGHKS and CDR2 YYEKEE (reference sequence). The length of the CDR3 is 14 residues. This entry is derived from a study of blood T cell repertoires in COVID-19. Here immunoSEQ multiplex PCR was the method, and the copy in TCRdb shows in-frame clones only, minus some. The table shows 200,000 to 300,000 clones, with nearly 85% occurring only once. V is TRBV5-5 and J is TRBJ1-2, with 10 bases aligning to TRBD1. Sequenced: peripheral blood. The TCR sequence derives from a human donor in a cohort sampled during active COVID-19. The chain's CDR3 is CASSFDRGLGGYTF. The CDR3 coding sequence is TGTGCCAGCAGCTTTGACAGGGGGCTAGGTGGCTACACCTTC.